This note documents a single T cell receptor beta chain sequence. Antigen: not known. At one of its ends the junction is not consistent with the germline gene, which may arise from a read error. This sample was taken from a study of shared clonotypes between healthy human individuals. Study observations and caveats: As a rule, naive subsets had a larger estimated richness than memory subsets.

Produced via immunoSEQ multiplex PCR; TCRdb's table is partial and in-frame only. The table shows 1,400,000 or so clones, with 98% occurring only once. The sequenced sample consisted of naive CD4+ T cells sorted from blood. The sample's subset: CD45RA+ positively selected. This TCR was sampled from a man under 40 in good health.

Here the CDR3 reads CATSGGAQETQYF. The CDR3 nucleotides read TGCGCCACCAGCGGAGGGGCGCAAGAGACCCAGTACTTC. This chain links TRBV5-1 with TRBJ2-5; the D gene is possibly TRBD2 (6 bases). The CDR3 consists of 13 residues. Germline lookup yields CDR1 SGHRS and CDR2 YFSETQ.